The 12 T cell receptor beta chains reported below all come from one sample, sequenced in a study of CD8 T cells in ankylosing spondylitis. Their antigen targets remain unknown. TCRdb itself ran the 5' RACE reads through MiXCR, one entry per CDR3 protein. The sample lists around 490,000 distinct CDR3 sequences, under 5.5% occurring once. Study-level points and caveats: For ankylosing spondylitis blood, a TCR beta motif of seven to nine highly homologous variants appeared characteristic.

Material for sequencing was blood, either unsorted or a sorted T cell fraction (not recorded which). All receptors come from a male donor with ankylosing spondylitis.

This chain connects TRBV5-5 to TRBJ2-2, with D possibly matching TRBD1 (6 bases). V was shortened by 3 bases and J by 4 bases, with 13 bases between the two germline ends. This CDR3 contains 15 residues. Germline V CDR1 and CDR2: SGHKS, YYEKEE (reference sequence). CDR3 amino acids: CASSSTGQITGELFF. Here the CDR3 DNA reads TGTGCCAGCAGCTCGACAGGACAGATCACCGGGGAGCTGTTTTTT. Supplemented by reference TRBV5-5 and TRBJ2-2, the full variable domain reads DAGVTQSPTHLIKTRGQQVTLRCSPISGHKSVSWYQQVLGQGPQFIFQYYEKEERGRGNFPDRFSARQFPNYSSELNVNALLLGDSALYLCASSSTGQITGELFFGEGSRLTVL.

This clonotype has ten or more counts. The chain joins TRBV6-2 or TRBV6-3 to TRBJ2-5; D not resolved. The V end was cut by 0 bases, the J end by 1 base, with 12 bases between. Germline assignment: CDR1 MNHEY and CDR2 SVGEGT. CDR3 length: 16 residues. This CDR3 is CASSYSDEKSQETQYF. In DNA form, the CDR3 reads TGTGCCAGCAGTTACTCGGACGAGAAGAGCCAAGAGACCCAGTACTTC.

This clonotype was counted ten times or more. This sequence joins TRBV20-1 and TRBJ2-5; TRBD1 is a possible D gene (6 bases). The length of the CDR3 is 13 residues. The germline V and J ends were trimmed by 3 bases and 5 bases, with 13 bases remaining between them. CDR1 is DFQATT, CDR2 SNEGSKA, per germline (reference sequence). The CDR3 bases are TGCAGTGCTAGTAGAACCAGGGGCGAGACCCAGTACTTC. Protein sequence: CSASRTRGETQYF.

This clonotype was recorded at least ten times. The chain uses TRBV15 and TRBJ2-5, with D maybe TRBD2 (6 bases). This CDR3 is 15 amino acids long. Germline V gene data show CDR1 as LNHNV and CDR2 as YYDKDF (reference sequence). The V end lost 0 bases, the J end lost 4 bases, and 12 bases lay between the germline ends. CDR3 nucleotides: TGTGCCACCAGCAGAGATTGGCGGAGGGGAGAGACCCAGTACTTC. Its protein product is CATSRDWRRGETQYF.

This clonotype was picked up many times. V and J are TRBV7-9 and TRBJ2-3; D tentatively reads TRBD1 or TRBD2 (5 bases each). V lost 2 bases and J lost 0, with 12 bases in between. CDR1 and CDR2 from the germline V gene are SEHNR and FQNEAQ (reference sequence). This CDR3 is 16 amino acids long. The chain's CDR3 is CASSLSGTSSTDTQYF. In DNA, the CDR3 is TGTGCCAGCAGCTTATCCGGGACCTCTAGCACAGATACGCAGTATTTT.

This clonotype came up many times. The chain's CDR3 is CASSYSGWVPSNQPQHF. In nucleotides, the CDR3 is TGTGCCAGCAGTTACTCGGGCTGGGTACCTAGCAATCAGCCCCAGCATTTT. The chain has TRBV6-2 or TRBV6-3 and TRBJ1-5; D gene unclear. The V and J ends lost 0 bases and 0 bases respectively, with 12 bases between them. Looked up from germline, CDR1 is MNHEY and CDR2 is SVGEGT. The CDR3 is 17 residues long.

In this sample, this clonotype turned up a few times. The chain couples TRBV25-1 to TRBJ2-3; D might be TRBD2 (6 bases). CDR1 and CDR2 (germline): MGHDK, SYGVNS. Trimming pared 4 bases from V and 0 bases from J, leaving 11 bases between. The length of the CDR3 is 15 residues. In nucleotides, the CDR3 is TGTGCCAGCAGTGGTAGCGGCGTTAGCACAGATACGCAGTATTTT. Amino acids: CASSGSGVSTDTQYF. Full variable domain (outside the CDR3, taken from reference TRBV25-1 and TRBJ2-3): EADIYQTPRYLVIGTGKKITLECSQTMGHDKMYWYQQDPGMELHLIHYSYGVNSTEKGDLSSESTVSRIRTEHFPLTLESARPSHTSQYLCASSGSGVSTDTQYFGPGTRLTVL.

There are a few counts of this clonotype. This sequence joins TRBV5-1 and TRBJ2-3, with 12 nucleotides matching TRBD2. The CDR3 has 15 residues. The V segment lost 4 bases and the J segment 5 bases; nucleotides outside the gene matches: 5. CDR1 is SGHRS and CDR2 is YFSETQ in the germline V gene. In nucleotides, the CDR3 is TGCGCCAGCAGCAGACTAGCGGGAGTGAGAGATACGCAGTATTTT. Translation gives CASSRLAGVRDTQYF.

This clonotype was seen repeatedly, ten times or more. This chain links TRBV12-3 or TRBV12-4 with TRBJ2-2; unclear D gene. Trimming removed 6 bases from V and 8 bases from J, with 13 bases in between. CDR3 length equals 13 residues. CDR3 sequence: CASRPPSGGELFF. DNA of the CDR3: TGTGCCAGCAGACCCCCCTCGGGTGGGGAGCTGTTTTTT.

This clonotype came up many times. This chain connects TRBV4-3 to TRBJ2-7; D is possibly TRBD1 or TRBD2 (5 bases each). CDR3 length: 13 residues. Germline V gene sequence: CDR1 LGHNA, CDR2 YSLEER. V was cut by 6 bases and J by 3 bases, with 12 bases left in between. The CDR3 DNA sequence: TGCGCCAGCAGTCGGGACCGTCTCTACGAGCAGTACTTC. As protein: CASSRDRLYEQYF.

The V call is TRBV20-1, the J call TRBJ2-5; D is ambiguous. The V gene lost 6 bases and the J gene lost 5 bases, with 13 bases spanning the gap. CDR3 size: 12 residues. Germline lookup yields CDR1 DFQATT and CDR2 SNEGSKA (reference sequence). The CDR3 DNA sequence: TGCAGTGCCCAAAAGAGGTCTGAGACCCAGTACTTC. It is translated as CSAQKRSETQYF.

This clonotype was seen a few times. The chain uses TRBV28 and TRBJ2-3; 9 bases align to TRBD1. Germline CDR1 is MDHEN and CDR2 is SYDVKM. CDR3 size: 16 residues. V trimming: 4 bases; J trimming: 6 bases; junction bases outside the gene matches: 11. CDR3 DNA sequence: TGTGCCAGCAGTTCCGTCCCGGGACAGGGTTTGGATACGCAGTATTTT. This gives the protein CASSSVPGQGLDTQYF.